These T cell receptor beta chains were read from a single sample in a study of a mutant IDH1 vaccine in newly diagnosed glioma. The protocol was immunoSEQ multiplex PCR, while the TCRdb copy is restricted to in-frame clones and leaves out a portion. The sample gives about 64,000 clones, roughly 80% of which show up once; approximately 8.3% is in the top ten. Their antigens are not known. Sequencing used PBMCs, obtained from a glioma patient whose treatment included an IDH1 peptide vaccine. These receptors were taken from a woman aged 50 to 60 with glioma. The CDR3 runs from the conserved cysteine through the conserved F or W. Each record gives: clone size, J gene, D gene, V gene, CDR3 DNA, CDR3 protein. A D gene is named only where the DNA matches it firmly. Size values are once, few and many counts, or a class for expanded clones, and some rows have none.

clone_size: NA; j_call: TRBJ1-1; d_call: NA; v_call: TRBV18; cdr3_nt: TGTGCCAGCACGCCCGGGGGCAACACTGAAGCTTTCTTT; cdr3_aa: CASTPGGNTEAFF
clone_size: once; j_call: TRBJ2-5; d_call: TRBD2; v_call: TRBV5-4; cdr3_nt: TGTGCCACCGGACTCGGGGGGATACAAGAGACCCAGTACTTC; cdr3_aa: CATGLGGIQETQYF
clone_size: once; j_call: TRBJ1-2; d_call: TRBD1; v_call: TRBV9; cdr3_nt: TGTGCCAGCAGCGGAACAGGGGGCGGGGGCTATGGCTACACCTTC; cdr3_aa: CASSGTGGGGYGYTF
clone_size: NA; j_call: TRBJ2-3; d_call: TRBD2; v_call: TRBV7-9; cdr3_nt: TGTGCCAGCAGCTTTGGGGCGCGGGGGGTAGGAGATACGCAGTATTTT; cdr3_aa: CASSFGARGVGDTQYF
clone_size: NA; j_call: TRBJ2-7; d_call: TRBD1; v_call: TRBV5-1; cdr3_nt: TGCGCCAGCAGCCCAGACAGGGCAGGTCAAGAGTACTTC; cdr3_aa: CASSPDRAGQEYF
clone_size: NA; j_call: TRBJ1-5; d_call: NA; v_call: TRBV6-1; cdr3_nt: TGTGCCAGCAGTGAAGACAAGGCCCGATCGGGCGATCAGCCCCAGCATTTT; cdr3_aa: CASSEDKARSGDQPQHF
clone_size: NA; j_call: TRBJ1-1; d_call: NA; v_call: TRBV6-1; cdr3_nt: TGTGCCAGCAGTGAGAGAAGAAACACTGAAGCTTTCTTT; cdr3_aa: CASSERRNTEAFF
clone_size: NA; j_call: TRBJ1-4; d_call: NA; v_call: TRBV5-4; cdr3_nt: TGTGCCAGCAGCTTCCGACAAGTGGCAACTAATGAAAAACTGTTTTTT; cdr3_aa: CASSFRQVATNEKLFF
clone_size: NA; j_call: TRBJ2-5; d_call: NA; v_call: TRBV7-6; cdr3_nt: TGTGCCAGCAGCTTCGAGGAGAGGACCCAGTACTTC; cdr3_aa: CASSFEERTQYF
clone_size: NA; j_call: TRBJ1-1; d_call: TRBD1; v_call: TRBV18; cdr3_nt: TGTGCCAGCTCACCACAGGGACAGGGGGCCTTTGAAGCTTTCTTT; cdr3_aa: CASSPQGQGAFEAFF
clone_size: few; j_call: TRBJ1-6; d_call: NA; v_call: TRBV19; cdr3_nt: TGTGCCAGTAGACCATCTAAGGGATCACCCCTCCACTTT; cdr3_aa: CASRPSKGSPLHF
clone_size: NA; j_call: TRBJ2-1; d_call: NA; v_call: TRBV5-1; cdr3_nt: TGCGCCAGCAGCTTGGGCGGGGTGGATGAGCAGTTCTTC; cdr3_aa: CASSLGGVDEQFF
clone_size: NA; j_call: TRBJ2-3; d_call: NA; v_call: TRBV6-4; cdr3_nt: TGTGCCAGCAGCCCTGAGGGGGGGGACACAGATACGCAGTATTTT; cdr3_aa: CASSPEGGDTDTQYF
clone_size: NA; j_call: TRBJ1-5; d_call: TRBD1; v_call: TRBV27; cdr3_nt: TGTGCCAGCAGTTTATTCCGTCGACAGGGCAGCAATCAGCCCCAGCATTTT; cdr3_aa: CASSLFRRQGSNQPQHF
clone_size: few; j_call: TRBJ2-3; d_call: NA; v_call: TRBV29-1; cdr3_nt: TGCAGCGTTGAAGGGACGGGACTCAGCACAGATACGCAGTATTTT; cdr3_aa: CSVEGTGLSTDTQYF
clone_size: NA; j_call: TRBJ1-2; d_call: NA; v_call: TRBV13; cdr3_nt: TGTGCCAGCAGCTTCGGACGGAGAGCTAACTATGGCTACACCTTC; cdr3_aa: CASSFGRRANYGYTF
clone_size: NA; j_call: TRBJ2-3; d_call: TRBD2; v_call: TRBV7-9; cdr3_nt: TGTGCCAGCAGCTCTAGCGGGGCCCCAGATACGCAGTATTTT; cdr3_aa: CASSSSGAPDTQYF
clone_size: NA; j_call: TRBJ1-3; d_call: NA; v_call: TRBV5-1; cdr3_nt: TGCGCCAGCAGCCTCCTCGGGACCGACGGCTCTGGAAACACCATATATTTT; cdr3_aa: CASSLLGTDGSGNTIYF
clone_size: NA; j_call: TRBJ2-7; d_call: TRBD2; v_call: TRBV7-2; cdr3_nt: TGTGCCAGCAGCTTAGGGCTTGCGGGGGTAGCCTACGAGCAGTACTTC; cdr3_aa: CASSLGLAGVAYEQYF
clone_size: NA; j_call: TRBJ1-5; d_call: NA; v_call: TRBV5-5; cdr3_nt: TGTGCCAGCAGCCCTTCGAACGGATCGCGCAATCAGCCCCAGCATTTT; cdr3_aa: CASSPSNGSRNQPQHF
clone_size: NA; j_call: TRBJ1-5; d_call: TRBD1; v_call: TRBV5-8; cdr3_nt: TGTGCCAGCAGCCCCGGGACAGGGTTAGGGCAGCCCCAGCATTTT; cdr3_aa: CASSPGTGLGQPQHF
clone_size: NA; j_call: TRBJ2-7; d_call: NA; v_call: TRBV7-9; cdr3_nt: TGTGCCAGCAGCTCCGCCGGGGGTCCCTACGAGCAGTACTTC; cdr3_aa: CASSSAGGPYEQYF
clone_size: NA; j_call: TRBJ2-1; d_call: NA; v_call: TRBV5-1; cdr3_nt: TGCGCCAGCAGGTTGGAGGGGGGCTACAATGAGCAGTTCTTC; cdr3_aa: CASRLEGGYNEQFF
clone_size: NA; j_call: TRBJ1-2; d_call: TRBD1; v_call: TRBV10-2; cdr3_nt: TGCGCCAGCAGTGAAGGGACAGGCCTTAACTATGGCTACACCTTC; cdr3_aa: CASSEGTGLNYGYTF
clone_size: NA; j_call: TRBJ2-3; d_call: NA; v_call: TRBV7-2; cdr3_nt: TGTGCCAGCAGCTTAGTAAGGGTTGGAGATACGCAGTATTTT; cdr3_aa: CASSLVRVGDTQYF
clone_size: NA; j_call: TRBJ2-6; d_call: NA; v_call: TRBV19; cdr3_nt: TGTGCCAGTAGTCCGAGACCTTTCTCTGGGGCCAACGTCCTGACTTTC; cdr3_aa: CASSPRPFSGANVLTF
clone_size: NA; j_call: TRBJ2-7; d_call: TRBD1; v_call: TRBV5-4; cdr3_nt: TGTGCCAGCAGCGGGGGACAGGGGACCTACGAGCAGTACTTC; cdr3_aa: CASSGGQGTYEQYF
clone_size: NA; j_call: TRBJ1-1; d_call: NA; v_call: TRBV7-3; cdr3_nt: TGTGCCAGCAGCTTAGAAGGGAACACTGAAGCTTTCTTT; cdr3_aa: CASSLEGNTEAFF
clone_size: few; j_call: TRBJ1-1; d_call: NA; v_call: TRBV29-1; cdr3_nt: TGCAGCGCCGGACAGACCCTGAACACTGAAGCTTTCTTT; cdr3_aa: CSAGQTLNTEAFF
clone_size: NA; j_call: TRBJ2-1; d_call: NA; v_call: TRBV19; cdr3_nt: TGTGCCAGTAGTTCACTAGACAATGAGCAGTTCTTC; cdr3_aa: CASSSLDNEQFF
clone_size: NA; j_call: TRBJ1-1; d_call: TRBD1; v_call: TRBV7-8; cdr3_nt: TGTGCCAGCAGCTTCGCCGGGACAGATGAAGCTTTCTTT; cdr3_aa: CASSFAGTDEAFF
clone_size: few; j_call: TRBJ1-6; d_call: NA; v_call: TRBV7-2; cdr3_nt: TGTGCCAGCAGCCCCCAGGGTACCCTTGAGCCCCTCCACTTT; cdr3_aa: CASSPQGTLEPLHF
clone_size: NA; j_call: TRBJ1-2; d_call: NA; v_call: TRBV6-1; cdr3_nt: TGTGCCAGCGTGGTTAGAGGGCAGGCCAACTATGGCTACACCTTC; cdr3_aa: CASVVRGQANYGYTF
clone_size: NA; j_call: TRBJ2-1; d_call: TRBD1; v_call: TRBV9; cdr3_nt: TGTGCCAGCAGCGCGCCCGGGACAGGGCAGTACAATGAGCAGTTCTTC; cdr3_aa: CASSAPGTGQYNEQFF
clone_size: NA; j_call: TRBJ2-1; d_call: NA; v_call: TRBV5-6; cdr3_nt: TGTGCCAGCAGCACAGATGGGGCCCAATACAATGAGCAGTTCTTC; cdr3_aa: CASSTDGAQYNEQFF
clone_size: once; j_call: TRBJ1-3; d_call: NA; v_call: TRBV19; cdr3_nt: TGTGCCAGTAGTGCCGGGACCTCTGGAAACACCATATATTTT; cdr3_aa: CASSAGTSGNTIYF
clone_size: NA; j_call: TRBJ1-2; d_call: NA; v_call: TRBV14; cdr3_nt: TGTGCCAGCAGCCAAGTGCCAGGGGCTGGCTACACCTTC; cdr3_aa: CASSQVPGAGYTF
clone_size: NA; j_call: TRBJ1-1; d_call: NA; v_call: TRBV2; cdr3_nt: TGTGCCAGCAAGATTAACACTGAAGCTTTCTTT; cdr3_aa: CASKINTEAFF
clone_size: few; j_call: TRBJ1-2; d_call: NA; v_call: TRBV15; cdr3_nt: TGTGCCACCAGCACGATCCGCGGCTACACCTTC; cdr3_aa: CATSTIRGYTF
clone_size: NA; j_call: TRBJ2-7; d_call: NA; v_call: TRBV4-1; cdr3_nt: TGCGCCAGCAGCCAGGGGGCCTCCTACGAGCAGTACTTC; cdr3_aa: CASSQGASYEQYF
clone_size: NA; j_call: TRBJ1-1; d_call: NA; v_call: TRBV7-3; cdr3_nt: TGTGCCAGCAGCTTGAGGGGAGGAACTGAAGCTTTCTTT; cdr3_aa: CASSLRGGTEAFF
clone_size: NA; j_call: TRBJ1-2; d_call: NA; v_call: TRBV6-1; cdr3_nt: TGTGCCGCTACGAGGGTACATGGCTATGGCTACACCTTC; cdr3_aa: CAATRVHGYGYTF
clone_size: NA; j_call: TRBJ2-2; d_call: NA; v_call: TRBV13; cdr3_nt: TGTGCCAGCAGCTTTAGGGGAACCGGGGAGCTGTTTTTT; cdr3_aa: CASSFRGTGELFF
clone_size: NA; j_call: TRBJ2-2; d_call: TRBD1; v_call: TRBV15; cdr3_nt: TGTGCCACCAGGCCAGGGGGCGTGAACACCGGGGAGCTGTTTTTT; cdr3_aa: CATRPGGVNTGELFF
clone_size: NA; j_call: TRBJ2-2; d_call: NA; v_call: TRBV11-2; cdr3_nt: TGTGCCAGCAGCTTACCGAACACCGGGGAGCTGTTTTTT; cdr3_aa: CASSLPNTGELFF
clone_size: NA; j_call: TRBJ1-1; d_call: NA; v_call: TRBV27; cdr3_nt: TGTGCCAGCAGCTTCACGAGGGACACTGAAGCTTTCTTT; cdr3_aa: CASSFTRDTEAFF
clone_size: NA; j_call: TRBJ2-1; d_call: NA; v_call: TRBV10-3; cdr3_nt: TGTGCCATCAGTGAGTGGGGCGGGGCGAAGTACAATGAGCAGTTCTTC; cdr3_aa: CAISEWGGAKYNEQFF
clone_size: NA; j_call: TRBJ1-2; d_call: NA; v_call: TRBV6-5; cdr3_nt: TGTGCCAGCAGATCCCAGGGGAAGGACTATGGCTACACCTTC; cdr3_aa: CASRSQGKDYGYTF
clone_size: once; j_call: TRBJ2-1; d_call: NA; v_call: TRBV9; cdr3_nt: TGTGCCAGCAGCCCGCCCACACGGTTCTTC; cdr3_aa: CASSPPTRFF
clone_size: NA; j_call: TRBJ2-2; d_call: NA; v_call: TRBV9; cdr3_nt: TGTGCCAGCAGCGTAGTGGATTTCACCGGGGAGCTGTTTTTT; cdr3_aa: CASSVVDFTGELFF
clone_size: NA; j_call: TRBJ1-2; d_call: NA; v_call: TRBV7-9; cdr3_nt: TGTGCCAGCAGCCGACCAGGGGTTGGCTACACCTTC; cdr3_aa: CASSRPGVGYTF
clone_size: NA; j_call: TRBJ2-7; d_call: TRBD2; v_call: TRBV5-4; cdr3_nt: TGTGCCAGCAGCCGGACTAGCGGGGCCTTCTACGAGCAGTACTTC; cdr3_aa: CASSRTSGAFYEQYF
clone_size: NA; j_call: TRBJ1-1; d_call: TRBD1; v_call: TRBV7-2; cdr3_nt: TGTGCCAGCAGCCCTCACTCTACCTCGGGACAGGGCCCCCCTTCATTT; cdr3_aa: CASSPHSTSGQGPPSF
clone_size: NA; j_call: TRBJ2-4; d_call: TRBD2; v_call: TRBV7-9; cdr3_nt: TGTGCCAGCAGCTTAGGCAGGGAGGGAGCCAAAAACATTCAGTACTTC; cdr3_aa: CASSLGREGAKNIQYF
clone_size: NA; j_call: TRBJ1-1; d_call: NA; v_call: TRBV28; cdr3_nt: TGTGCCAGCAGTTTATGGAGGGATTTTAGGACTGAAGCTTTCTTT; cdr3_aa: CASSLWRDFRTEAFF